The present T cell receptor beta chain was sequenced within a study of blood T cell repertoires in COVID-19. This CDR3 spans 15 amino acids. The germline V and J ends were trimmed by 0 bases and 5 bases, with 15 bases remaining between them. Data came from immunoSEQ multiplex PCR; TCRdb stores just in-frame clones and leaves some out. The sample lists tens of thousands of clones, around nine tenths occurring once. Material for sequencing was peripheral blood. This chain links TRBV5-3 with TRBJ2-7; TRBD1 is a possible D gene (6 bases). TRBV5-3 is treated as an ORF (open reading frame) with a function not yet certain. This clonotype was sampled from a man in his fifties or sixties with acute or convalescent COVID-19. For the CDR3, the DNA is TGTGCCAGAAGCTTGGGTGACCAGGGGAACGACGAGCAGTACTTC. Its protein is CARSLGDQGNDEQYF.